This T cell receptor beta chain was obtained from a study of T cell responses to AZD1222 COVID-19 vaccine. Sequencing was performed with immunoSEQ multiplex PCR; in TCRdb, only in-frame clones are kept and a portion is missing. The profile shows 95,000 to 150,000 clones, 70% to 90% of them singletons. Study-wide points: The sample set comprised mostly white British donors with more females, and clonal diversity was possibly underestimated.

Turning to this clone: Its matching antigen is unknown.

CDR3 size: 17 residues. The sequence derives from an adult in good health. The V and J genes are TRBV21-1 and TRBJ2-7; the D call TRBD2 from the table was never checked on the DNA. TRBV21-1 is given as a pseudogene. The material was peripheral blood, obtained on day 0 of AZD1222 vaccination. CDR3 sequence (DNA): TGTGCCAGCAGCCAAACCTTCACTAGCGGGAGCTCCTACGAGCAGTACTTC. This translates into CASSQTFTSGSSYEQYF.